This T cell receptor (beta chain) was retrieved from a study of tumor and adjacent non-tumor tissue in lung cancer. V trimming: 3 bases; J trimming: 6 bases; junction bases outside the gene matches: 6. The length of the CDR3 is 14 residues. Germline V gene lookup returns CDR1 SEHNR and CDR2 FQNEAQ (reference sequence). The library came from three nested PCR rounds adapted from ARM-PCR protocols. TCRdb itself ran the multiplex PCR reads through MiXCR, one entry per CDR3 protein. Seen here are over 35,000 distinct CDR3 sequences, roughly 66% observed once, and the top ten hold under 60%. RNA was extracted from bulk tissue without any cell sorting. This non-tumor lung sample came from over 3 cm beyond the tumor edge.

The sample was distant non-tumor lung tissue. The receptor comes from a man aged 50 to 59 with non-small cell lung cancer. The rearrangement joins TRBV7-9 to TRBJ2-3; 7 bases align to TRBD2. CDR3 nucleotide sequence: TGTGCCAGCAGCTTCTATAGCGGGTGGGATACGCAGTATTTT. Its translation is CASSFYSGWDTQYF. Complete variable domain (other parts from reference TRBV7-9 and TRBJ2-3): DTGVSQNPRHKITKRGQNVTFRCDPISEHNRLYWYRQTLGQGPEFLTYFQNEAQLEKSRLLSDRFSAERPKGSFSTLEIQRTEQGDSAMYLCASSFYSGWDTQYFGPGTRLTVL.